The 23 T cell receptor beta chains below all came from one sample that was sequenced in a study of STAT5B mutations in CD4+ large granular lymphocyte leukemia. Clones were sequenced by immunoSEQ multiplex PCR, and TCRdb holds only the in-frame ones, with some missing. The table lists around 30,000 clones, about three quarters of them singletons. Sequencing used CD4+ T cells from blood buffy coats. The receptors were gathered from a human donor in good health.

This clone turned up a few times. The rearrangement uses TRBV18 and TRBJ2-2; 12 bases are shared with TRBD2. J gave up 7 bases and V 6 bases, and 12 bases lay outside the gene matches. The CDR3 spans 17 residues. In germline, CDR1 is KGHSH, CDR2 LQKENI. The CDR3 sequence is CASSHTRLAGDNGELFF. CDR3 in DNA: TGTGCCAGCTCCCACACTAGACTAGCGGGAGACAACGGGGAGCTGTTTTTT.

The chain joins TRBV7-6 to TRBJ2-5; the match to TRBD2 covers 11 bases. This CDR3 region has 13 residues. J was trimmed by 5 bases and V by 5 bases; bases with no gene match: 1. From germline, CDR1 is SGHVS and CDR2 FNYEAQ. The DNA of the CDR3 is TGTGCCAGCAGCCGACTAGCGGGGGAGACCCAGTACTTC. This gives the protein CASSRLAGETQYF. The entire variable domain, with the rest obtained from reference TRBV7-6 and TRBJ2-5, is as follows: GAGVSQSPRYKVTKRGQDVALRCDPISGHVSLYWYRQALGQGPEFLTYFNYEAQQDKSGLPNDRFSAERPEGSISTLTIQRTEQRDSAMYRCASSRLAGETQYFGPGTRLLVL.

The chain links TRBV27 to TRBJ2-1, with D possibly being TRBD2 (6 bases). Germline V gene sequence: CDR1 MNHEY, CDR2 SMNVEV (reference sequence). This CDR3 has 16 amino acids. The germline V and J ends were trimmed by 7 bases and 1 base, with 17 bases remaining between them. The CDR3 spells CASTPKIAVSYNEQFF. The CDR3 nucleotides read TGTGCCAGCACCCCGAAAATAGCGGTTTCCTACAATGAGCAGTTCTTC.

The chain couples TRBV7-8 to TRBJ2-1, with D perhaps TRBD1 (5 bases). V lost 5 bases, J lost 0 bases, and 11 bases lay in between. The CDR3 is 15 residues long. Germline-derived CDR1 and CDR2 are SGHVS and FQNEAQ. CDR3 DNA: TGTGCCAGCAGCCTGGACACCCTCTCCTACAATGAGCAGTTCTTC. As protein: CASSLDTLSYNEQFF.

The chain recombines TRBV30 with TRBJ1-1, with TRBD1 as a possible D gene (6 bases). This CDR3 has 12 amino acids. V gave up 7 bases and J gave up 7 bases, with 16 bases separating them. The germline V gene encodes CDR1 GTSNPN and CDR2 SVGIG (reference sequence). The CDR3 DNA reads as TGTGCCTTCAGGGGAAAGGCCCATGAAGCTTTCTTT. Translated: CAFRGKAHEAFF.

CDR3 bases: TGTGCCATAAACAGCGACTACGAGCAGTACTTC. It is translated as CAINSDYEQYF. This chain uses TRBV2 with TRBJ2-7; D is ambiguous. V lost 10 bases, J lost 3 bases, and 10 bases lay in between. The CDR3 sequence is 11 residues long. In germline, CDR1 is SNHLY, CDR2 FYNNEI.

This clone came up a few times. This chain joins TRBV7-2 and TRBJ1-3, with D uncertain. From germline, CDR1 is SGHTA and CDR2 FQGNSA. The CDR3 has 13 amino acids. Trimming shortened V by 3 bases and J by 3 bases, and 6 bases separated the two germline ends. The CDR3 sequence: CASSFSFGNTIYF. The CDR3 DNA is TGTGCCAGCAGCTTTTCCTTTGGAAACACCATATATTTT.

This sequence joins TRBV6-5 and TRBJ2-7; maybe TRBD1 (6 bases). Looked up from germline, CDR1 is MNHEY and CDR2 is SVGAGI. V shed 5 bases and J shed 2 bases, with 10 bases lying between them. The CDR3 runs 13 residues. As DNA, the CDR3 is TGTGCCAGCAGTACAGGGTATCCCTACGAGCAGTACGTC. This codes for CASSTGYPYEQYV.

The chain links TRBV7-9 to TRBJ1-2; D is uncertain. This CDR3 is 12 amino acids long. Germline CDR1 and CDR2: SEHNR and FQNEAQ (reference sequence). Trimming stripped 1 base from V and 4 bases from J, with 4 bases between. The CDR3 coding sequence is TGTGCCAGCAGCTTAGGGGGCTATGGCTACACCTTC. Encoded protein: CASSLGGYGYTF.

This clone appeared a few times. CDR3 in amino acids: CASSPHEQYV. CDR3 DNA: TGTGCCAGCAGCCCTCACGAGCAGTACGTC. The chain recombines TRBV7-2 with TRBJ2-7; D ambiguous. CDR1 is SGHTA and CDR2 is FQGNSA in the germline V gene. This CDR3 has 10 residues. Trimming took off 5 bases at V and 5 bases at J, with 4 bases between the two ends.

V and J are TRBV7-3 and TRBJ2-1, with D perhaps assigned TRBD1 or TRBD2 (5 bases each). Trimming pared 3 bases from V and 7 bases from J, leaving 10 bases between. Per germline, CDR1 SGHTA and CDR2 FQGTGA. The CDR3 has 13 amino acids. CDR3 loop: CASSFGTVNEQFF. For the CDR3, the DNA is TGTGCCAGCAGCTTTGGGACGGTAAATGAGCAGTTCTTC.

The V gene is TRBV11-2, the J gene TRBJ2-7; 8 bases agree with TRBD2. The CDR3 extends over 16 amino acids. Germline trimming cut 5 bases from V and 4 bases from J; bases unmatched to any gene: 13. Germline V gene sequence: CDR1 SGHAT, CDR2 FQNNGV. This CDR3 reads CASSNLRGGAGYEQYF. The CDR3 DNA reads TGTGCCAGCAGCAACCTTCGGGGGGGCGCCGGTTACGAGCAGTACTTC.

The rearrangement joins TRBV11-3 to TRBJ2-5; the match to TRBD2 covers 8 bases. The germline CDR1 and CDR2 sequences are SGHNT and YENEEA. This CDR3 region has 14 residues. V lost 5 bases, J lost 4 bases, and 6 bases stayed unmatched. The CDR3 DNA is TGTGCCAGCAGCCCGAACCGGGGGGGAGAGACCCAGTACTTC. Translated: CASSPNRGGETQYF.

The gene calls are TRBV6-5 and TRBJ1-2; the D is unclear. This CDR3 is built from 11 residues. V was pared by 8 bases and J by 6 bases, with 10 bases between. From germline, CDR1 is MNHEY and CDR2 SVGAGI. CDR3 nucleotide sequence: TGTGCCAGCGGTACAAGCGATGGCTACACCTTC. Protein sequence: CASGTSDGYTF.

The J gene is TRBJ2-2, the V gene TRBV30; D tentatively fits TRBD1 or TRBD2 (9 bases each). This CDR3 comprises 20 residues. With 0 bases removed from V and 3 bases from J, the gap between germline ends came to 26 bases. Germline lookup yields CDR1 GTSNPN and CDR2 SVGIG (reference sequence). The CDR3 DNA sequence: TGTGCCTGGAGTGTACCTCTCCGGGACAGGGCGGGGGGGGACACCGGGGAGCTGTTTTTT. Its translation: CAWSVPLRDRAGGDTGELFF. Full variable domain (outside the CDR3, taken from reference TRBV30 and TRBJ2-2): SQTIHQWPATLVQPVGSPLSLECTVEGTSNPNLYWYRQAAGRGLQLLFYSVGIGQISSEVPQNLSASRPQDRQFILSSKKLLLSDSGFYLCAWSVPLRDRAGGDTGELFFGEGSRLTVL.

CDR3 loop: CASSVDGSRNQPQHF. For the CDR3, the DNA is TGTGCCAGCAGCGTAGACGGGTCGCGGAATCAGCCCCAGCATTTT. The chain joins TRBV9 to TRBJ1-5; D gene uncertain. The V gene's germline CDR1 is SGDLS and CDR2 YYNGEE. This CDR3 contains 15 residues. V lost 0 bases to trimming and J lost 4 bases, with 11 bases between them.

The V call is TRBV28, the J call TRBJ1-1; 8 positions agree with TRBD1. The junction had 17 bases not matched to a gene; V was cut back by 6 bases and J by 11 bases. Germline V lookup: CDR1 MDHEN, CDR2 SYDVKM. CDR3 length: 15 residues. CDR3: CASSPPPGQGSGAFF. The CDR3 DNA follows: TGTGCCAGCAGCCCTCCTCCCGGACAGGGCAGCGGGGCTTTCTTT.

CDR3 bases: TGTGCCAGCTCACCCGAGACTCGGACGGCCGCAACTAATGAAAAACTGTTTTTT. Translation gives CASSPETRTAATNEKLFF. The chain links TRBV18 to TRBJ1-4; no clear D. CDR3 length: 18 amino acids. The germline V gene has CDR1 KGHSH and CDR2 LQKENI. Trimming took 3 bases from V and 0 from J, leaving 17 bases between them.

V usage is TRBV7-2 and J usage is TRBJ2-2; possible D gene TRBD1, 6 bases. Per the germline V gene, CDR1 is SGHTA and CDR2 is FQGNSA. V lost 3 bases and J lost 4, with 18 bases in between. The CDR3 sequence is 17 residues long. CDR3 sequence: CASSFLGGGGVTGELFF. CDR3 DNA: TGTGCCAGCAGCTTTTTAGGGGGTGGGGGAGTCACCGGGGAGCTGTTTTTT.

The V gene is TRBV30, the J gene TRBJ2-7; TRBD2 matches at 11 bases. The CDR3 runs 15 residues. V trimming: 0 bases; J trimming: 2 bases; junction bases outside the gene matches: 3. The germline V gene encodes CDR1 GTSNPN and CDR2 SVGIG (reference sequence). In DNA form, the CDR3 reads TGTGCCTGGAGTGTACCGACTAGCGGGACCTACGAGCAGTACTTC. Amino acid sequence: CAWSVPTSGTYEQYF.

The chain is built from TRBV28 and TRBJ2-7, with TRBD1 as a possible D gene (6 bases). CDR1 and CDR2 (germline): MDHEN, SYDVKM. This CDR3 comprises 12 residues. V lost 5 bases to trimming and J lost 5 bases, with 10 bases between them. The CDR3 reads CASSGTLNEQYV. The CDR3 DNA sequence: TGTGCCAGCAGTGGGACATTAAACGAGCAGTACGTC.

The V call is TRBV5-1, the J call TRBJ2-3; TRBD2 agrees at 7 bases. Germline V gives CDR1 SGHRS, CDR2 YFSETQ. CDR3 length: 13 amino acids. Germline trimming cut 5 bases from V and 3 bases from J; bases unmatched to any gene: 3. The CDR3, as DNA: TGCGCCAGCAGTCCGCGGGAGACAGATACGCAGTATTTT. As protein: CASSPRETDTQYF.

DNA for the CDR3: TGTGCCAGCAGCCTCCTCCAGGAAGGGGCAAATGAGCAGTTCTTC. Amino acid sequence: CASSLLQEGANEQFF. The rearrangement joins TRBV11-3 to TRBJ2-1; D might be TRBD1 (5 bases). There are 15 residues in the CDR3. Germline V gene data show CDR1 as SGHNT and CDR2 as YENEEA. V dropped 5 bases and J dropped 7 bases, with 18 bases sitting between them.